This T cell receptor beta chain was sequenced in a study of shared clonotypes between healthy human individuals. Libraries were prepared by immunoSEQ multiplex PCR; TCRdb keeps only in-frame clonotypes and omits some of them. The sample consists of 1.4 million or so clones, around 98.5% of them appearing once. In germline, CDR1 is SGHVS, CDR2 FQNEAQ. V was clipped by 8 bases and J by 3 bases, with 11 bases between them. The length of the CDR3 is 13 residues. What was sequenced was naive CD4+ T cells sorted from blood. Subset reported: CD45RA+ positively selected. The V gene is TRBV7-8, the J gene TRBJ2-1; a possible D gene is TRBD2 (5 bases). This clonotype was sampled from a man under 40 in good health. CDR3 amino acids: CASLGEGYNEQFF. CDR3 bases: TGTGCCAGCTTGGGAGAGGGCTACAATGAGCAGTTCTTC.